Presented here are 13 T cell receptor beta chains from one specimen sequenced in a study of early T cells in non-severe SARS-CoV-2 infection. TCRdb analysed the 5' RACE reads with MiXCR anew, one entry per CDR3 protein. The sample contains about 60,000 distinct CDR3 sequences, roughly 10% of which appear only once. Sequencing was performed on whole blood. All receptors come from an adult who was a healthcare worker with PCR-confirmed SARS-CoV-2 infection or an uninfected control (not recorded which).

This rearrangement joins TRBV7-6 to TRBJ2-1; TRBD1 matches 7 bases. CDR1 and CDR2 from the germline V gene are SGHVS and FNYEAQ. The CDR3 is 15 amino acids. The ends lost 3 bases at V and 12 bases at J; junction bases unmatched: 14. The CDR3 region is CASSLRTGSPAWQFF. The CDR3 nucleotides read TGTGCCAGCAGCTTGAGGACAGGTTCCCCTGCCTGGCAGTTCTTC.

To note about this clonotype: Germline and junction disagree at one end, which may indicate a read error. CDR3 protein: CASSLLTATQYF. DNA of the CDR3: TGTGCCAGCAGCCTTCTGACAGCTACGCAGTATTTT. The J gene is TRBJ2-3, the V gene TRBV14, with a tentative D call TRBD1 (5 bases). This CDR3 has 12 residues. Per the germline V gene, CDR1 is SGHDN and CDR2 is FVKESK.

The sample holds one count of this clonotype. The CDR3 sequence is CASRDLKGETQYF. CDR3 nucleotides: TGTGCCAGCAGGGACCTAAAGGGAGAGACCCAGTACTTC. V usage is TRBV6-1 and J usage is TRBJ2-5; D unresolved. This CDR3 has 13 residues. Trimming pared 6 bases from V and 4 bases from J, leaving 12 bases between. Germline values: CDR1 MNHNS, CDR2 SASEGT.

This clonotype occurred a few times. The rearrangement joins TRBV20-1 to TRBJ2-3; the D is unclear. V lost 6 bases and J 3 bases, leaving 22 bases between the germline ends. CDR1 is DFQATT and CDR2 is SNEGSKA in the germline V gene (reference sequence). The CDR3 runs 16 residues. The CDR3 DNA sequence: TGCAGTGCCCCCCGGGTCGAGCGCCCACTGACAGATACGCAGTATTTT. Translated, it gives CSAPRVERPLTDTQYF.

This clonotype was detected many times. The chain employs TRBV6-2 or TRBV6-3 and TRBJ2-7; 9 nucleotides match TRBD2. Germline CDR1 and CDR2: MNHEY and SVGEGT. Trimming cost V 5 bases and J 0 bases; bases outside gene matches: 5. CDR3 length: 15 amino acids. The CDR3 loop reads CASSPGTSPSYEQYF. CDR3 nucleotide sequence: TGTGCCAGCAGTCCCGGGACTAGCCCCTCCTACGAGCAGTACTTC.

This clonotype appeared many times. The chain couples TRBV27 to TRBJ2-1; 7 nucleotides match TRBD1. V gave up 3 bases and J gave up 4 bases; unmatched junction bases: 0. The CDR3 spans 13 residues. Per germline, CDR1 MNHEY and CDR2 SMNVEV (reference sequence). CDR3 protein: CASSLGQYNEQFF. CDR3 DNA: TGTGCCAGCAGTTTGGGACAGTACAATGAGCAGTTCTTC.

This clonotype was recorded many times. The genes are TRBV11-3 and TRBJ2-3; D possibly corresponds to TRBD1 (6 bases). There are 12 residues in the CDR3. The germline CDR1 and CDR2 sequences are SGHNT and YENEEA. The germline V and J ends were trimmed by 5 bases and 9 bases, with 12 bases remaining between them. The CDR3 DNA is TGTGCCAGCAGCCTTGGGGGCCCCACGCAGTATTTT. It specifies CASSLGGPTQYF.

V gene TRBV20-1 combines with J gene TRBJ2-7; D is unresolved. This CDR3 region has 13 residues. Trimming left V 5 bases short and J 3 bases short, with 14 bases between. CDR1 is DFQATT, CDR2 SNEGSKA, per germline (reference sequence). CDR3 DNA sequence: TGCAGTGCTCGCGACTCGTTCTTCTACGAGCAGTACTTC. Translated, it gives CSARDSFFYEQYF.

The chain joins TRBV7-9 to TRBJ1-1, with D hard to call. Germline values: CDR1 SEHNR, CDR2 FQNEAQ (reference sequence). The CDR3 length is 12 residues. V dropped 1 base and J dropped 13 bases, with 13 bases sitting between them. The CDR3 DNA reads TGTGCCAGCAGCTTAGAGACTTTTAGAGTTTTCTTT. It encodes CASSLETFRVFF.

The table lists this clonotype with many counts. The chain recombines TRBV7-8 with TRBJ1-4; D unclear. From germline, CDR1 is SGHVS and CDR2 FQNEAQ. This CDR3 comprises 15 residues. Trimming pared 4 bases from V and 5 bases from J, leaving 14 bases between. This CDR3 reads CASSSQTLPNEKLFF. The CDR3 DNA follows: TGTGCCAGCAGCTCACAGACACTCCCAAATGAAAAACTGTTTTTT.

This clonotype appeared a few times. The J gene is TRBJ1-2, the V gene TRBV30; 7 bases map to TRBD1. This CDR3 has 13 amino acids. V was clipped by 3 bases and J by 7 bases; unmatched bases: 8. Germline-derived CDR1 and CDR2 are GTSNPN and SVGIG (reference sequence). In DNA form, the CDR3 reads TGTGCCTGGAGGGTAGGGGGCATCTTTGGCTACACCTTC. Amino acid sequence: CAWRVGGIFGYTF.

The table lists this clonotype with a few counts. This rearrangement joins TRBV19 to TRBJ1-2; D perhaps matches TRBD1 (5 bases). Between the trimmed V and J ends, which lost 8 bases and 4 bases, there was a span of 11 bases. The CDR3 extends over 12 amino acids. Germline V gene lookup returns CDR1 LNHDA and CDR2 SQIVND (reference sequence). CDR3 sequence reads: CASAGAGYGYTF. In DNA, the CDR3 is TGTGCCAGTGCCGGGGCCGGCTATGGCTACACCTTC.

The chain carries TRBV27 and TRBJ1-5; TRBD1 matches 7 bases. J was trimmed by 2 bases and V by 6 bases; bases with no gene match: 10. Germline V gene data show CDR1 as MNHEY and CDR2 as SMNVEV (reference sequence). The CDR3 is 16 amino acids. CDR3 in amino acids: CASRFTGVEGNQPQHF. CDR3 nucleotides: TGTGCCAGCAGATTTACAGGGGTTGAGGGCAATCAGCCCCAGCATTTT.